This entry features one T cell receptor (beta chain) sequence. Cohort placement rested on clinical history that participants reported themselves. V was trimmed by 1 base and J by 5 bases, leaving 12 bases between them. The germline gives CDR1 SGHRS, CDR2 YFSETQ. This CDR3 comprises 14 residues. Authors' processing steps: Estimates of nucleated cell counts were drawn from the amplification of reference gene primers. Libraries were prepared by immunoSEQ multiplex PCR; TCRdb keeps only in-frame clonotypes and omits some of them. V and J calls and clone size are given by that table; D and trimming were obtained from the DNA. The sample carries roughly 200,000 clones, roughly 89% recorded once. The sample is drawn from a study of blood T cell repertoires in COVID-19. Across the whole study: Sample material is recorded as cDNA or gDNA derived from T cells, B-cell-depleted T cells, or PBMCs.

The receptor comes from a middle-aged woman with acute COVID-19. Sequencing used PBMCs or T cells enriched from blood (not recorded which). The chain has TRBV5-1 and TRBJ2-5; D is perhaps TRBD1 (5 bases). Here the CDR3 reads CASSLRGLSETQYF. The CDR3 DNA is TGCGCCAGCAGCTTGAGGGGTCTTTCGGAGACCCAGTACTTC.